This T cell receptor (beta chain) was documented in a study of cytotoxic CD8 clonotypes in ibrutinib-treated CLL. Study background: Response samples were taken after a median of about twelve months on treatment, range 6 to 36.

Study-level results: Treatment left the uncommon public clonotypes either contracted or stable in frequency.

About this clone: Its matching antigen is unknown.

The protocol was immunoSEQ multiplex PCR, while the TCRdb copy is restricted to in-frame clones and leaves out a portion. The top ten hold about 39% of the sample, which has over 95,000 clones, under 70% seen once. CDR1 MRHNA and CDR2 SNTAGT come from the germline V gene. This CDR3 is built from 17 residues. The V end lost 0 bases, the J end lost 0 bases, and 9 bases lay between the germline ends. The clonotype comes from a human donor with chronic lymphocytic leukemia. This chain connects TRBV6-4 to TRBJ2-6; no definite D call. Sequencing used PBMCs, obtained after 24 months of ibrutinib treatment. CDR3 DNA: TGTGCCAGCAGTGACTCGATACCGGGCTCTGGGGCCAACGTCCTGACTTTC. It specifies CASSDSIPGSGANVLTF.